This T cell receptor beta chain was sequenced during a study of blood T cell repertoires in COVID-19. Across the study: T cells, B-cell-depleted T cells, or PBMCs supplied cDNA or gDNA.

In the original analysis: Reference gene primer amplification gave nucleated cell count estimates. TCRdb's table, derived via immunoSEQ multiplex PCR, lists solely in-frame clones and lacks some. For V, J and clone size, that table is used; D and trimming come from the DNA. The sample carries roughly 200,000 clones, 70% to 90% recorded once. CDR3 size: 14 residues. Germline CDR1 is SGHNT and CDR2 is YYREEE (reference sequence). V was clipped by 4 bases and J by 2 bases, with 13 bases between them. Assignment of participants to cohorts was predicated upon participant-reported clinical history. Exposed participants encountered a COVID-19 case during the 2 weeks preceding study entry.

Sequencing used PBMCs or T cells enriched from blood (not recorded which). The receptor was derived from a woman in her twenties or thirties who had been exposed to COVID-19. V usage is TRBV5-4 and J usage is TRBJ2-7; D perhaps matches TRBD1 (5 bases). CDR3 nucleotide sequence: TGTGCCAGCAGCCCCGGGCAGGGCCCCTACGAGCAGTACTTC. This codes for CASSPGQGPYEQYF. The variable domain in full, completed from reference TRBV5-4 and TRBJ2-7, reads ETGVTQSPTHLIKTRGQQVTLRCSSQSGHNTVSWYQQALGQGPQFIFQYYREEENGRGNFPPRFSGLQFPNYSSELNVNALELDDSALYLCASSPGQGPYEQYFGPGTRLTVT.